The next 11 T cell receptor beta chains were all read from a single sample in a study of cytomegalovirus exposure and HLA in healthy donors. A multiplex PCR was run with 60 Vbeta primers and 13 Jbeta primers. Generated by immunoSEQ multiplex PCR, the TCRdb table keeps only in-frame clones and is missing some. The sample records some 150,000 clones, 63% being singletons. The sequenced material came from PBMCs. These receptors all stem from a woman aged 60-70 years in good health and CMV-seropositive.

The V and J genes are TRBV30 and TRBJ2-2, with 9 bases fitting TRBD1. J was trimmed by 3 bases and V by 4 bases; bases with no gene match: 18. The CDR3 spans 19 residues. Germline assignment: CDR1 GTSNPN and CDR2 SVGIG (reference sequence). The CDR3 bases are TGTGCCTGGAAAACCGGGACAGGGTGGTTGCAGGGAGACACCGGGGAGCTGTTTTTT. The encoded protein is CAWKTGTGWLQGDTGELFF.

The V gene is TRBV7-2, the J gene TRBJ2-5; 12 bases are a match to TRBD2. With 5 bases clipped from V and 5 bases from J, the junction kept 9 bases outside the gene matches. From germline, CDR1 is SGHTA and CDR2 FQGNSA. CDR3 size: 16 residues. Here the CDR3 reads CASSVATSGSLETQYF. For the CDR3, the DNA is TGTGCCAGCAGCGTCGCGACTAGCGGGAGTCTCGAGACCCAGTACTTC.

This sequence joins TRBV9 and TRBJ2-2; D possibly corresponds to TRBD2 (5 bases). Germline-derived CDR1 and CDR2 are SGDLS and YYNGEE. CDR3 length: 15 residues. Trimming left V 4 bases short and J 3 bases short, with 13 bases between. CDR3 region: CASSTSGSDTGELFF. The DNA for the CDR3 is TGTGCCAGCAGCACGTCGGGATCAGACACCGGGGAGCTGTTTTTT. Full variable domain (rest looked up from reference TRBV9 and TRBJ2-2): DSGVTQTPKHLITATGQRVTLRCSPRSGDLSVYWYQQSLDQGLQFLIQYYNGEERAKGNILERFSAQQFPDLHSELNLSSLELGDSALYFCASSTSGSDTGELFFGEGSRLTVL.

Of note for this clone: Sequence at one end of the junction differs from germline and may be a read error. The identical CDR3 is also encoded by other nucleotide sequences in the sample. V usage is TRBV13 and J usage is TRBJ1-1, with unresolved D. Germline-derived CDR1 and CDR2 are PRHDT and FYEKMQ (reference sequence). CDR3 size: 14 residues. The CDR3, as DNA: TGTGCTAGCAGCCCCCACGGGTTAGAAGCTGAAGCTTTCTTT. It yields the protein CASSPHGLEAEAFF.

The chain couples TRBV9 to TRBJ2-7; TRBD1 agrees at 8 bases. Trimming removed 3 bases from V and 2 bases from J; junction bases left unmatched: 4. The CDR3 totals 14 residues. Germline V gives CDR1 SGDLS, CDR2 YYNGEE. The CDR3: CASSADRVPYEQYF. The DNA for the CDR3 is TGTGCCAGCAGCGCGGACAGGGTACCCTACGAGCAGTACTTC.

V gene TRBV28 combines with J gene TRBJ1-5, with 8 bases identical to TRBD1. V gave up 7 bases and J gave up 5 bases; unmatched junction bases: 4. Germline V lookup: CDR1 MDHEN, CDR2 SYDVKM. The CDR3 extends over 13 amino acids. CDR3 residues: CASNDRGDQPQHF. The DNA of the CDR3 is TGTGCCAGCAACGACAGGGGCGATCAGCCCCAGCATTTT. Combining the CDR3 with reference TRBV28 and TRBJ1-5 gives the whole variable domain DVKVTQSSRYLVKRTGEKVFLECVQDMDHENMFWYRQDPGLGLRLIYFSYDVKMKEKGDIPEGYSVSREKKERFSLILESASTNQTSMYLCASNDRGDQPQHFGDGTRLSIL.

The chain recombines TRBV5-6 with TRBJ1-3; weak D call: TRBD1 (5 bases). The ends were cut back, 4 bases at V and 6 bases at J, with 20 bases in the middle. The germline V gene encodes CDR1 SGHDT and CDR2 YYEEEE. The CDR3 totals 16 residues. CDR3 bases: TGTGCCAGCAGCCCCGCCCTCAGGGCCCGAGAAAACACCATATATTTT. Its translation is CASSPALRARENTIYF.

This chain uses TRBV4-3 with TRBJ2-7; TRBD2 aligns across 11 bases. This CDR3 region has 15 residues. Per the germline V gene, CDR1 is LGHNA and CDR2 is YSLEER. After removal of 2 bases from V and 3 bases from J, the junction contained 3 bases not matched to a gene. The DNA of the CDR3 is TGCGCCAGCAGCCAATTACTAGCGGGAGTCTACGAGCAGTACTTC. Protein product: CASSQLLAGVYEQYF.

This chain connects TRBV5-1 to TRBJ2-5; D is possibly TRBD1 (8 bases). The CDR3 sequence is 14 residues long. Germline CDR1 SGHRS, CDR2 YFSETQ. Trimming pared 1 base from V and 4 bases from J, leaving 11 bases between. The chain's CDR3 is CASSLTGGVETQYF. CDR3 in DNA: TGCGCCAGCAGCTTGACAGGGGGGGTAGAGACCCAGTACTTC.

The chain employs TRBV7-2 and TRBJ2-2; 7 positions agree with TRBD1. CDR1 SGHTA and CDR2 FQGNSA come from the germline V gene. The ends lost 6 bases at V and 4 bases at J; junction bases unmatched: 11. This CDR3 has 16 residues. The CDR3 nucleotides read TGTGCCAGCAGAGATAGGACAGGCCCAGTCACCGGGGAGCTGTTTTTT. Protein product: CASRDRTGPVTGELFF.

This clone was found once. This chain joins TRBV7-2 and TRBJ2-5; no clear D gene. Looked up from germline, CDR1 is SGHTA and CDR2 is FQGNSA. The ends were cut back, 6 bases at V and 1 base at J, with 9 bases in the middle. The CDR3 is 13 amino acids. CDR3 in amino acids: CASSSSVQETQYF. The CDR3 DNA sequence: TGTGCCAGCAGTTCCAGCGTCCAAGAGACCCAGTACTTC. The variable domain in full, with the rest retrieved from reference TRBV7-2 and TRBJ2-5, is GAGVSQSPSNKVTEKGKDVELRCDPISGHTALYWYRQSLGQGLEFLIYFQGNSAPDKSGLPSDRFSAERTGGSVSTLTIQRTQQEDSAVYLCASSSSVQETQYFGPGTRLLVL.